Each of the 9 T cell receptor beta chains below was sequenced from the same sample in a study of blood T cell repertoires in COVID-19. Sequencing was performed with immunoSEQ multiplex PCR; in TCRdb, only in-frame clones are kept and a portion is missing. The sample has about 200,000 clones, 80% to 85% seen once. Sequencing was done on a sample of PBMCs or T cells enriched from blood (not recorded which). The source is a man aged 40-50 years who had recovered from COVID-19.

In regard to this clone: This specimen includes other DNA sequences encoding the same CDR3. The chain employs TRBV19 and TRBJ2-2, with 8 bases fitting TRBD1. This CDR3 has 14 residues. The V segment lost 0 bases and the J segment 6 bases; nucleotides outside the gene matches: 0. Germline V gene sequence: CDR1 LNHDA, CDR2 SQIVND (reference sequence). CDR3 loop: CASSIEQGAGELFF. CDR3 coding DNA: TGTGCCAGTAGTATAGAACAGGGGGCCGGGGAGCTGTTTTTT. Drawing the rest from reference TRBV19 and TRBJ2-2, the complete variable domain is DGGITQSPKYLFRKEGQNVTLSCEQNLNHDAMYWYRQDPGQGLRLIYYSQIVNDFQKGDIAEGYSVSREKKESFPLTVTSAQKNPTAFYLCASSIEQGAGELFFGEGSRLTVL.

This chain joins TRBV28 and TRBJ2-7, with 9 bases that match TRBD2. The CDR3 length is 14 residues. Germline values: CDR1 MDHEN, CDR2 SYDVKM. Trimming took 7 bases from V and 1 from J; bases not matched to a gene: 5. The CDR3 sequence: CASTLGLASYEQYF. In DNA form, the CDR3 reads TGTGCCAGCACCCTGGGACTAGCATCCTACGAGCAGTACTTC.

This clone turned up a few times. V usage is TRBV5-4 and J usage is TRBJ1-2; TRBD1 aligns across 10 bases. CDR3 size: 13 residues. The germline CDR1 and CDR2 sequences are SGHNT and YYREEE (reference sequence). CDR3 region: CVHHRTGGYGYTF. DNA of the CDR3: TGTGTCCACCACCGGACAGGGGGCTATGGCTACACCTTC.

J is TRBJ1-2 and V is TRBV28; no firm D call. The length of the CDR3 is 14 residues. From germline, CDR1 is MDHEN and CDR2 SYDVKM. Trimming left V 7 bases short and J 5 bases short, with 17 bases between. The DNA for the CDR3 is TGTGCCAGCAAGCTGAGGGAACCCTTATATGGCTACACCTTC. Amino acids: CASKLREPLYGYTF.

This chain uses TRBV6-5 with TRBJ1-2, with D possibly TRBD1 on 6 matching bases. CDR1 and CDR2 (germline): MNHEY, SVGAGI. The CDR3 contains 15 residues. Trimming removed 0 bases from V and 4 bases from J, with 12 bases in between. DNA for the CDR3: TGTGCCAGCAGTTACTCCCGGGGGGCCACCTATGGCTACACCTTC. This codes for CASSYSRGATYGYTF.

The CDR3 reads CASSKTGYIIYEQYF. Here the CDR3 DNA reads TGTGCCAGCAGTAAGACAGGGTATATTATTTACGAGCAGTACTTC. This chain uses TRBV28 with TRBJ2-7; TRBD1 matches at 7 bases. The CDR3 is 15 residues long. Germline V gives CDR1 MDHEN, CDR2 SYDVKM. V lost 5 bases to trimming and J lost 4 bases; unmatched junction nucleotides: 11.

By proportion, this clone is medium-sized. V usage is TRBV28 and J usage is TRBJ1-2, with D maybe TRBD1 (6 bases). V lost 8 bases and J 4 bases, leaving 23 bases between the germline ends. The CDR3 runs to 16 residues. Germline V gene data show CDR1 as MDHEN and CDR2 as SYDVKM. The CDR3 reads CASLTSSQGSSYGYTF. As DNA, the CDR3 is TGTGCCAGCTTGACCTCTTCACAGGGCTCAAGCTATGGCTACACCTTC.

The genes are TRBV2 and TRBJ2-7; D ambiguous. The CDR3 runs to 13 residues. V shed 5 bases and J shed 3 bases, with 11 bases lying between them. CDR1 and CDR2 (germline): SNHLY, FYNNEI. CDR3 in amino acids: CASSNPEIYEQYF. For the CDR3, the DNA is TGTGCCAGCAGTAATCCGGAGATCTACGAGCAGTACTTC.

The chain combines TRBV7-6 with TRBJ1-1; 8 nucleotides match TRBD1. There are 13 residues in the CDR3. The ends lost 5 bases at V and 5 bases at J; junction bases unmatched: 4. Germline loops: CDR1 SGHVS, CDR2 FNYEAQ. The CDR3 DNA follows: TGTGCCAGCAGCGTGACAGGGGTGACTGAAGCTTTCTTT. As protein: CASSVTGVTEAFF.